The table lists the clone carrying this TCR beta chain with a few counts. Its antigen is as yet unknown. This entry is derived from a study of beta chain features in type 1 diabetes. Across the study: Healthy donors resembled patients in age, gender and cell yields. Sorted cells examined across all samples numbered about 110,000,000. Findings of the study overall: The naive, central memory and Treg TCRB repertoires of patients appeared to be more similar to one another than those of healthy donors. A pattern of fewer insertions and more deletions at VDJ junctions was seen in type 1 diabetes patients.

The length of the CDR3 is 13 residues. The germline V gene has CDR1 MDHEN and CDR2 SYDVKM. Trimming took 10 bases from V and 5 from J, leaving 14 bases between them. Expressed TCRB transcripts were sequenced, since all the RNA that had been isolated was reverse transcribed. TCRdb's table, derived via immunoSEQ multiplex PCR, lists solely in-frame clones and lacks some. The profile shows around 500,000 clones, roughly 31% of them singletons. This clonotype was sampled from a man aged 18 to 35 in good health. The V call is TRBV28, the J call TRBJ1-4; D is unresolved. Sequenced sample: naive CD4+ T cells from blood. The CDR3 region has the DNA TGTGCCACCCAGCGAGGTTTCAATGAAAAACTGTTTTTT. Its translation is CATQRGFNEKLFF.